This entry lists 11 T cell receptor beta chains sequenced from one sample in a study of T cell responses to AZD1222 COVID-19 vaccine. Generated by immunoSEQ multiplex PCR, the TCRdb table keeps only in-frame clones and is missing some. The sample consists of 130,000 or so clones, approximately 92% of them appearing once. The sample here was peripheral blood, taken 28 days after the second AZD1222 dose. These receptors all come from an adult who received the AZD1222 COVID-19 vaccine.

The chain joins TRBV2 to TRBJ1-2; D call uncertain. The CDR3 has 14 amino acids. Germline CDR1 SNHLY, CDR2 FYNNEI. The V end lost 5 bases, the J end lost 4 bases, and 14 bases lay between the germline ends. The CDR3 region is CASSPQISGYGYTF. CDR3 bases: TGTGCCAGCAGTCCTCAAATTTCGGGCTATGGCTACACCTTC. The full variable domain, completed using reference TRBV2 and TRBJ1-2, is EPEVTQTPSHQVTQMGQEVILRCVPISNHLYFYWYRQILGQKVEFLVSFYNNEISEKSEIFDDQFSVERPDGSNFTLKIRSTKLEDSAMYFCASSPQISGYGYTFGSGTRLTVV.

In nucleotides, the CDR3 is TGTGCCAGCAGTTTACACACCGCGGGGCCCCAGCATTTT. It translates to CASSLHTAGPQHF. The genes are TRBV12-3 or TRBV12-4 and TRBJ1-5; D unresolved. V shed 2 bases and J shed 9 bases, with 11 bases lying between them. This CDR3 comprises 13 residues.

Remarks on this clone: Other nucleotide sequences in the sample specify the same CDR3. This chain connects TRBV18 to TRBJ2-2; 7 bases align to TRBD2. Unmatched junction bases numbered 0, after V lost 0 bases and J lost 2 bases. CDR1 and CDR2 from the germline V gene are KGHSH and LQKENI. This CDR3 spans 15 amino acids. The CDR3 reads CASSPPGLNTGELFF. The CDR3 bases are TGTGCCAGCTCACCACCGGGACTAAACACCGGGGAGCTGTTTTTT.

The rearrangement uses TRBV7-9 and TRBJ2-1; 10 nucleotides line up with TRBD2. The V gene's germline CDR1 is SEHNR and CDR2 FQNEAQ (reference sequence). V lost 10 bases to trimming and J lost 5 bases; unmatched junction nucleotides: 8. This CDR3 spans 14 amino acids. The DNA for the CDR3 is TGTGCCACAAGGAGCGGGGGGGTAAACAATGAGCAGTTCTTC. This encodes CATRSGGVNNEQFF. Variable domain in full (rest from reference TRBV7-9 and TRBJ2-1): DTGVSQNPRHKITKRGQNVTFRCDPISEHNRLYWYRQTLGQGPEFLTYFQNEAQLEKSRLLSDRFSAERPKGSFSTLEIQRTEQGDSAMYLCATRSGGVNNEQFFGPGTRLTVL.

This chain links TRBV19 with TRBJ1-3; 8 nucleotides agree with TRBD1. The germline V gene has CDR1 LNHDA and CDR2 SQIVND (reference sequence). The CDR3 runs to 19 residues. The junction had 17 bases not matched to a gene; V was cut back by 7 bases and J by 0 bases. The CDR3 loop reads CASTSGTGNIYSSGNTIYF. The CDR3 DNA reads as TGTGCCAGTACTTCTGGGACAGGTAATATTTACAGCTCTGGAAACACCATATATTTT. The complete variable domain, with remaining parts taken from reference TRBV19 and TRBJ1-3, reads DGGITQSPKYLFRKEGQNVTLSCEQNLNHDAMYWYRQDPGQGLRLIYYSQIVNDFQKGDIAEGYSVSREKKESFPLTVTSAQKNPTAFYLCASTSGTGNIYSSGNTIYFGEGSWLTVV.

CDR3 coding DNA: TGTGCCAGCAGCTTTTTGCTCTCCGGGGAGCTGTTTTTT. It yields the protein CASSFLLSGELFF. The rearrangement links TRBV7-3 to TRBJ2-2; D ambiguous. V lost 3 bases to trimming and J lost 6 bases, with 8 bases between them. CDR3 length: 13 residues. CDR1 and CDR2 (germline): SGHTA, FQGTGA.

CDR3 in amino acids: CASSSGTGPYGYTF. The DNA of the CDR3 is TGTGCCAGCAGCTCCGGGACAGGGCCCTATGGCTACACCTTC. The chain combines TRBV7-9 with TRBJ1-2; TRBD1 aligns across 9 bases. The CDR3 runs 14 residues. J was trimmed by 4 bases and V by 4 bases; bases with no gene match: 4. CDR1 and CDR2 (germline): SEHNR, FQNEAQ (reference sequence).

The chain couples TRBV6-5 to TRBJ1-1; TRBD1 is a possible D gene (5 bases). The V end lost 2 bases, the J end lost 1 base, and 11 bases lay between the germline ends. Germline V gene data show CDR1 as MNHEY and CDR2 as SVGAGI. The CDR3 loop spans 15 amino acids. CDR3 region: CASSYQAGTNTEAFF. CDR3 sequence (DNA): TGTGCCAGCAGTTACCAGGCAGGGACGAACACTGAAGCTTTCTTT.

The chain employs TRBV6-6 and TRBJ2-3; the D is unclear. The germline CDR1 and CDR2 sequences are MNHNY and SVGAGI (reference sequence). CDR3 length: 13 residues. V lost 3 bases, J lost 2 bases, and 6 bases lay in between. In DNA form, the CDR3 reads TGTGCCAGCAGTTATCAGAACACAGATACGCAGTATTTT. Translating gives CASSYQNTDTQYF.

The chain employs TRBV5-1 and TRBJ1-4; D unresolved. V lost 3 bases and J 5 bases, leaving 11 bases between the germline ends. This CDR3 comprises 14 residues. Germline CDR1 and CDR2: SGHRS and YFSETQ. CDR3 residues: CASSSSRLNEKLFF. CDR3 in DNA: TGCGCCAGCAGCTCCTCAAGGCTCAATGAAAAACTGTTTTTT. Using reference TRBV5-1 and TRBJ1-4 for the parts outside the CDR3, the full variable domain is KAGVTQTPRYLIKTRGQQVTLSCSPISGHRSVSWYQQTPGQGLQFLFEYFSETQRNKGNFPGRFSGRQFSNSRSEMNVSTLELGDSALYLCASSSSRLNEKLFFGSGTQLSVL.

This chain links TRBV7-9 with TRBJ1-1, with D unresolved. The CDR3 extends over 13 amino acids. Between the trimmed V and J ends, which lost 1 base and 11 bases, there was a span of 14 bases. Germline CDR1 is SEHNR and CDR2 is FQNEAQ (reference sequence). CDR3 region: CASSLEVSLGAFF. DNA for the CDR3: TGTGCCAGCAGCTTAGAGGTGTCCCTCGGGGCTTTCTTT.